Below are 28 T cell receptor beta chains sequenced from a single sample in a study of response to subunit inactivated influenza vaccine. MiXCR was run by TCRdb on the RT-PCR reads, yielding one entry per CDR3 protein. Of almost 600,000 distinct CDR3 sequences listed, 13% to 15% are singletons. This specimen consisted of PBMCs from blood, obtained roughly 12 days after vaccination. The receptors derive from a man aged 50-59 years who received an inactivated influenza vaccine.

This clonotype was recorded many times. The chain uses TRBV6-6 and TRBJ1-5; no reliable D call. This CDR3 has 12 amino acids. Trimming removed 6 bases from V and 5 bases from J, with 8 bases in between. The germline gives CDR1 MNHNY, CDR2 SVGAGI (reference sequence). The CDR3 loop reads CASRTGDQPQHF. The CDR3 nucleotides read TGTGCCAGCAGGACCGGCGATCAGCCCCAGCATTTT.

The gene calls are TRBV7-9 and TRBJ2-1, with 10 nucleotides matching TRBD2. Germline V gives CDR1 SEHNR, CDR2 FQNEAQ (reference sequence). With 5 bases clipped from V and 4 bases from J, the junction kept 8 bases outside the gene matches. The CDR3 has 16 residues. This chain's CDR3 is CASSGYSGGHYNEQFF. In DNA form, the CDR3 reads TGTGCCAGCAGCGGGTATAGCGGGGGGCATTACAATGAGCAGTTCTTC.

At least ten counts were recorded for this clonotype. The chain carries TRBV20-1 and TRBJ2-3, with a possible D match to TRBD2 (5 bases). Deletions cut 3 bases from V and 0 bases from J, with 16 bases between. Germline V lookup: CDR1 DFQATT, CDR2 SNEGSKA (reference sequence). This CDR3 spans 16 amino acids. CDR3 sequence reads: CSASSVAYSSTDTQYF. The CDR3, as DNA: TGCAGTGCTAGTTCCGTAGCGTATTCTAGCACAGATACGCAGTATTTT.

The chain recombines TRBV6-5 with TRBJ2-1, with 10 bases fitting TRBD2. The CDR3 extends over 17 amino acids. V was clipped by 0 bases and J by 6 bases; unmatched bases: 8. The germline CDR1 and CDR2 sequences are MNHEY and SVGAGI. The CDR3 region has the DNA TGTGCCAGCAGTTACTCGATATCTAGCGGGAGCGTCAATGAGCAGTTCTTC. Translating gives CASSYSISSGSVNEQFF.

This CDR3 reads CASSPGQGLLPQHF. Here the CDR3 DNA reads TGTGCCAGCAGTCCCGGACAGGGACTACTGCCCCAGCATTTT. V gene TRBV6-2 or TRBV6-3 combines with J gene TRBJ1-5, with 8 bases identical to TRBD1. The CDR3 sequence is 14 residues long. Unmatched junction bases numbered 9, after V lost 5 bases and J lost 9 bases. CDR1 and CDR2 (germline): MNHEY, SVGEGT.

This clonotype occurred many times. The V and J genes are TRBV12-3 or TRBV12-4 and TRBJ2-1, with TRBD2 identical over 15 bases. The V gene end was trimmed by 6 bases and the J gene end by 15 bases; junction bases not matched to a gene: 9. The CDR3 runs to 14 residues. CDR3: CASSGTSGRTSVFF. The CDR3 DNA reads TGTGCCAGCAGCGGGACTAGCGGGAGGACTAGCGTGTTCTTC.

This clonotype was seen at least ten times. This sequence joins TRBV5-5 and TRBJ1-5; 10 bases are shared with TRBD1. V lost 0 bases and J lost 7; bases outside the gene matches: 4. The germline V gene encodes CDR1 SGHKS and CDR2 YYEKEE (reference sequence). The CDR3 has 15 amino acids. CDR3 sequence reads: CASSLETGGRQPQHF. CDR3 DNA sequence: TGTGCCAGCAGCTTGGAGACAGGGGGCCGGCAGCCCCAGCATTTT.

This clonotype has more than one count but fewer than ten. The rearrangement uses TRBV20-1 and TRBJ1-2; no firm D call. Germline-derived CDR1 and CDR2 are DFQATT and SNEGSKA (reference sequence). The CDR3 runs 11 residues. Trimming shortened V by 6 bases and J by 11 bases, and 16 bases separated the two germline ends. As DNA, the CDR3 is TGCAGTGCGGGAGGACTCTATCAGTACACCTTC. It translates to CSAGGLYQYTF.

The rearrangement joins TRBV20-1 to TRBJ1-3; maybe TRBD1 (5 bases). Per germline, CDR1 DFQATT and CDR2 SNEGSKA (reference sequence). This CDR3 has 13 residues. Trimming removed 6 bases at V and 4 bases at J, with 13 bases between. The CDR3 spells CSATGTSGNTIYF. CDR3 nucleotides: TGCAGTGCGACCGGGACCTCCGGAAACACCATATATTTT.

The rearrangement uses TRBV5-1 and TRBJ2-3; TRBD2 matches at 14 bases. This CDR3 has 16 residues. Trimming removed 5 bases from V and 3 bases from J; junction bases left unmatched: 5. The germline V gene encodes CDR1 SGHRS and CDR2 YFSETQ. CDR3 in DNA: TGCGCCAGCAGTTACGGGACTAGCGGGAGTACAGATACGCAGTATTTT. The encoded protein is CASSYGTSGSTDTQYF.

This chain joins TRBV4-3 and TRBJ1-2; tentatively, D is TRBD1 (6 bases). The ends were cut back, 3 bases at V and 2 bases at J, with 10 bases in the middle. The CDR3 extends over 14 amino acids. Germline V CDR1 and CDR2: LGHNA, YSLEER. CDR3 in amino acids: CASSQGGPNYGYTF. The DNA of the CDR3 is TGCGCCAGCAGCCAGGGGGGGCCAAACTATGGCTACACCTTC.

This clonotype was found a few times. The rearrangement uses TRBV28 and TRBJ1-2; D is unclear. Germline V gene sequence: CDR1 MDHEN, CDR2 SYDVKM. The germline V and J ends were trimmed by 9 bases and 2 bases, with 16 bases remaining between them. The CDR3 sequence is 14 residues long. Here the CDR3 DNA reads TGTGCCAGTCTGGGAGTGGGCCGGAACTATGGCTACACCTTC. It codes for CASLGVGRNYGYTF.

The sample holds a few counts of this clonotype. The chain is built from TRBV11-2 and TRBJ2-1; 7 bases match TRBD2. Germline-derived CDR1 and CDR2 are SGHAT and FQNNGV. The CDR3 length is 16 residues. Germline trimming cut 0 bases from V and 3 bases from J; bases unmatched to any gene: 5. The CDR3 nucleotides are TGTGCCAGCAGCTTAGATCGGGACTACTACTACAATGAGCAGTTCTTC. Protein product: CASSLDRDYYYNEQFF.

The CDR3 DNA follows: TGTGCCAGCAGTCGGACAGGGATAATCTCTGGAAACACCATATATTTT. Translated: CASSRTGIISGNTIYF. This chain connects TRBV2 to TRBJ1-3; TRBD1 agrees at 8 bases. Germline V CDR1 and CDR2: SNHLY, FYNNEI. The CDR3 length is 16 residues. V shed 5 bases, J shed 0 bases, and the junction held 6 bases outside the gene matches.

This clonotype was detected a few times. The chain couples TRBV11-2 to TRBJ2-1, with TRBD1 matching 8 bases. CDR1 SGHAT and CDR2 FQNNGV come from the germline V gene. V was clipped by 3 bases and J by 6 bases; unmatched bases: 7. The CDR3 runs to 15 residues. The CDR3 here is CASSLWQGAANEQFF. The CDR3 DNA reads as TGTGCCAGCAGCTTGTGGCAGGGGGCGGCCAATGAGCAGTTCTTC.

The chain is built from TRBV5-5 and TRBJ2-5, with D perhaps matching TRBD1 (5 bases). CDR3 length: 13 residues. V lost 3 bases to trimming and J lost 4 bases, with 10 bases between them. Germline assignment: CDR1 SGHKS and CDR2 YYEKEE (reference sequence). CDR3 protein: CASSSQGPETQYF. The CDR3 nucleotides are TGTGCCAGCAGCTCCCAGGGTCCAGAGACCCAGTACTTC.

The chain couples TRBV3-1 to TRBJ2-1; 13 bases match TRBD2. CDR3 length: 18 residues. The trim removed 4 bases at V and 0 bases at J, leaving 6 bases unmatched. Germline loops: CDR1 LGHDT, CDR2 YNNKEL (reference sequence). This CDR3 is CASSPGLAGTYSYNEQFF. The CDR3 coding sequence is TGTGCCAGCAGCCCGGGACTAGCGGGGACTTACTCCTACAATGAGCAGTTCTTC.

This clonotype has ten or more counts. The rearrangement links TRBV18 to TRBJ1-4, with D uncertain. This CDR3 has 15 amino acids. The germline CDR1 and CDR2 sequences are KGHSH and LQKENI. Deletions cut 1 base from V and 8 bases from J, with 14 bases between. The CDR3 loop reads CASSPRSPRGEKLFF. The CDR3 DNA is TGTGCCAGCTCACCACGGTCCCCCCGAGGCGAAAAACTGTTTTTT.

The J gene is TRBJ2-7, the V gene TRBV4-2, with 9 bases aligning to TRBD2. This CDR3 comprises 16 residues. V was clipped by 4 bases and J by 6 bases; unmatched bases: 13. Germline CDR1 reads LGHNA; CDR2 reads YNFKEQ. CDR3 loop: CASSLTLAGEKGEQYF. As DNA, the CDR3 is TGTGCCAGCAGCCTCACATTAGCGGGAGAAAAGGGCGAGCAGTACTTC.

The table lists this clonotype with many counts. CDR3 nucleotides: TGTGCCAGCGCGTTAGGGTTAAACATTCAGTACTTC. This encodes CASALGLNIQYF. The V call is TRBV7-9, the J call TRBJ2-4; the D is unclear. There are 12 residues in the CDR3. Trimming cost V 8 bases and J 6 bases, with 11 bases left between them. The germline V gene has CDR1 SEHNR and CDR2 FQNEAQ (reference sequence).

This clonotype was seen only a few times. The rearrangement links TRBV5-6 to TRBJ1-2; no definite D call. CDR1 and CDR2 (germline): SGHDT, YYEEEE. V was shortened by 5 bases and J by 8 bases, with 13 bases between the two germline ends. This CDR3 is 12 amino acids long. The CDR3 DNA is TGTGCCAGCAGTCACGCCCCTCTGGGCTACACCTTC. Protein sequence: CASSHAPLGYTF.

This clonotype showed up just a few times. The CDR3 loop is CASGQGETQYF. The CDR3 DNA sequence: TGTGCCAGCGGACAAGGGGAGACCCAGTACTTC. The V call is TRBV12-3 or TRBV12-4, the J call TRBJ2-5; the D gene is possibly TRBD1 (5 bases). V lost 8 bases and J lost 5, with 9 bases in between. The CDR3 length is 11 residues.

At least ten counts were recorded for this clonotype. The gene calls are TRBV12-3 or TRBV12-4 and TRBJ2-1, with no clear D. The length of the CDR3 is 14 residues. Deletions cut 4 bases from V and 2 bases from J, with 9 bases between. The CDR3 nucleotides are TGTGCCAGCAGTTCGATGAGGACCTACAATGAGCAGTTCTTC. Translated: CASSSMRTYNEQFF.

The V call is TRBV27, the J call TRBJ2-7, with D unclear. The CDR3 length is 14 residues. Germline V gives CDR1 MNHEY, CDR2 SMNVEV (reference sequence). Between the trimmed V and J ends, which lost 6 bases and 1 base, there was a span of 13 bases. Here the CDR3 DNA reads TGTGCCAGCAGCCCCCACAAGGCGTCCTACGAGCAGTACTTC. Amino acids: CASSPHKASYEQYF.

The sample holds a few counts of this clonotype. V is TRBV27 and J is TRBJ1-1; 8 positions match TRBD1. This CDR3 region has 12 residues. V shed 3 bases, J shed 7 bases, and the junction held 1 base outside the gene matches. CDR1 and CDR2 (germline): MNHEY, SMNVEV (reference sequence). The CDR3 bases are TGTGCCAGCAGTTTGACAGGGGTTGAAGCTTTCTTT. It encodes CASSLTGVEAFF.

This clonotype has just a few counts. In nucleotides, the CDR3 is TGCAGTGCTAAAGGGAGGGTGAACACTGAAGCTTTCTTT. Its translation: CSAKGRVNTEAFF. The chain combines TRBV20-1 with TRBJ1-1; D ambiguous. Germline V gene data show CDR1 as DFQATT and CDR2 as SNEGSKA (reference sequence). Trimming removed 4 bases at V and 0 bases at J, with 9 bases between. The CDR3 runs to 13 residues.

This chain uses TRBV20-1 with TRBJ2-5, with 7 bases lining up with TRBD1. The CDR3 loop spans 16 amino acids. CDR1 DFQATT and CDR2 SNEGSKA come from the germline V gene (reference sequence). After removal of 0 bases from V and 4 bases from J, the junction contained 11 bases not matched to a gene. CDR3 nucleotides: TGCAGTGCTAGAGACAACAGGGGACAGTTATTAGAGACCCAGTACTTC. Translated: CSARDNRGQLLETQYF.

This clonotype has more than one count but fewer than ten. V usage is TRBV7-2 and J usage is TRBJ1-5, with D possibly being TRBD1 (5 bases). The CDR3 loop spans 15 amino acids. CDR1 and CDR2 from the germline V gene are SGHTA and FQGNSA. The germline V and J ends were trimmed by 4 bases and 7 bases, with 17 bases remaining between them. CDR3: CASSSLAGPGQPQHF. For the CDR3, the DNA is TGTGCCAGCAGCTCCCTTGCGGGGCCGGGGCAGCCCCAGCATTTT.